This T cell receptor beta chain derives from a study of blood T cell repertoires in COVID-19. CDR3 size: 12 residues. The germline CDR1 and CDR2 sequences are SGHTS and YDEGEE. V was shortened by 4 bases and J by 14 bases, with 15 bases between the two germline ends. Assay: immunoSEQ multiplex PCR; the TCRdb copy retains only in-frame clones and omits some. The top ten clones hold around an eighth of a sample with about 90,000 clones, about 78% of them seen once. This chain links TRBV5-8 with TRBJ1-4, with D possibly matching TRBD1 (5 bases). The origin of this receptor is a woman older than 75 with acute or convalescent COVID-19. Sequencing used peripheral blood. Written as DNA, the CDR3 is TGTGCCAGCAGCGAGGACACGTCTTTTCTGTTTTTT. Translation gives CASSEDTSFLFF.